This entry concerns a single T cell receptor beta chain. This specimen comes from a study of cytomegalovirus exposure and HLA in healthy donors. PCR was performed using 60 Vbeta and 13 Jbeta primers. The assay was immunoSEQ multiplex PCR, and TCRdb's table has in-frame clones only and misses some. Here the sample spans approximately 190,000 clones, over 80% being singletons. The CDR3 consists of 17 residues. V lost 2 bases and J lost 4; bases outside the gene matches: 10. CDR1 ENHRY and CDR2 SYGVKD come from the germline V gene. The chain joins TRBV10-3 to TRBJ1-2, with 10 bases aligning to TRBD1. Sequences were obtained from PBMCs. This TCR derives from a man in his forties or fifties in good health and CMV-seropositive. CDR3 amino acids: CAISELGQGPSGYGYTF. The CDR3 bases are TGTGCCATCAGTGAGCTGGGACAGGGGCCCTCTGGCTATGGCTACACCTTC.